The clone carrying this TCR beta chain has ten or more counts. As yet, its antigen is unknown. This record comes from a study of blood T cells in healthy people across ages. The overall study: The capture of about one barcoded beta molecule per two T cells was achieved by template switching. Points from the study as a whole: What prevented conclusive comparison of naive and antigen-experienced cells was that PBMCs were unsorted.

PCR was performed a second time for roughly 6 to 12 cycles using a sample-barcoded 5' primer and a J-beta primer mix. TCRdb used MiXCR to reprocess the 5' RACE reads, holding one entry per CDR3 protein. The sample contains approximately 700,000 distinct CDR3 sequences, 32% of which appear only once. The length of the CDR3 is 14 residues. The V gene lost 5 bases and the J gene lost 2 bases, with 11 bases spanning the gap. Germline V gives CDR1 SGHTA, CDR2 FQGTGA. The total RNA that was extracted per sample amounted to at least 6 micrograms. This clonotype originated in a woman of 80 years or more in good health. The rearrangement uses TRBV7-3 and TRBJ2-3, with D maybe TRBD2 (5 bases). The specimen was blood. CDR3 in amino acids: CASSQTGYTDTQYF. As DNA, the CDR3 is TGTGCCAGCAGCCAAACGGGATACACAGATACGCAGTATTTT.